This TCR beta chain was captured in a study of vaccination and CD4 T cells after COVID-19. Study context: The cells were exposed to overlapping spike peptides originating from SARS-CoV-2, HCoV-NL63, HCoV-OC43 and HCoV-229E for stimulation.

Described treatment: roughly ten-day PBMC culture with coronavirus spike peptide pools or control peptides (ViraFEST assay). In the ViraFEST assay, peptide-pool expansion preceded TCR sequencing of expanded clonotypes. Once obtained from cultured CD4+ T cells, the DNA was sequenced using the Oncomine TCR Beta short-read assay. Cultured CD4+ T cells were the source of extracted genomic DNA. MiXCR, run by TCRdb on the PCR reads, gives a single entry per CDR3 protein. The repertoire holds approximately 17,000 distinct CDR3 sequences, with 45% to 60% as singletons. This clonotype came up a few times. Its antigen remains unidentified. The CDR3 extends over 14 amino acids. The junction had 6 bases not matched to a gene; V was cut back by 6 bases and J by 6 bases. The germline V gene has CDR1 MNHEY and CDR2 SVGEGT.

The rearrangement joins TRBV6-2 or TRBV6-3 to TRBJ2-2; 8 bases map to TRBD2. Specimen: CD4+ T cells from blood, cultured in vitro, collected before SARS-CoV-2 vaccination. The clonotype comes from a human donor who had recovered from COVID-19. The CDR3: CASRRAGESGELFF. The CDR3 nucleotides read TGTGCCAGCAGAAGAGCGGGAGAGTCCGGGGAGCTGTTTTTT.